The sequence of this T cell receptor (beta chain) was determined in a study of CD8+ T cells in alopecia areata. Study at large: Each of the treated patients was given oral tofacitinib, 5 to 10 mg twice daily, for moderate-to-severe alopecia areata. After 6 to 18 months of tofacitinib, follow-up continued 6 months off drug. Study-wide points: In lesional scalp, particularly from alopecia totalis/universalis, clonality was higher than in normal scalp.

For this clone: The antigen remains unidentified.

cDNA serving as the sequencing template came from extracted, reverse transcribed RNA. Sequencing used immunoSEQ multiplex PCR; TCRdb keeps in-frame clones, though not all of them. The repertoire consists of about 150,000 clones, with about 89% occurring once and the leading ten covering around 16%. Germline V gene data show CDR1 as SNHLY and CDR2 as FYNNEI. There are 18 residues in the CDR3. J gave up 0 bases and V 5 bases, and 13 bases lay outside the gene matches. Researchers gathered lesional scalp punch biopsies and peripheral blood from patients with alopecia areata. The chain combines TRBV2 with TRBJ2-1; 7 bases agree with TRBD1. The origin of this receptor is a human donor with alopecia areata. The material was CD8+ T cells sorted from blood, obtained at week 0. CDR3 amino acids: CASSFPLTGSNSYNEQFF. CDR3 sequence (DNA): TGTGCCAGCAGTTTCCCCTTGACAGGGAGTAACTCCTACAATGAGCAGTTCTTC.